This record concerns one TCR beta chain sequence. This clonotype was recorded at least ten times. The antigen this receptor binds is unknown. No much larger clone exists at a distance of one base, and base qualities are not known. Interpreted using the paper, the time point label stands for: newly diagnosed GD, antithyroid drugs for less than 3 months. RNA was extracted from PBMCs in TRIzol for both TCR sequencing and RNA sequencing. Graves' disease was diagnosed according to American Thyroid Association guidelines. Patients were recruited from an endocrinology department in Xi'an, China. From each patient, about 9.7 milliliters of peripheral blood was collected into an EDTA anticoagulant tube. Ficoll Paque Plus density gradient separation was used to isolate PBMCs, and no further T cell sorting was performed. RNA quality was checked with an Agilent 2100 Bioanalyzer and agarose gel, and concentration with a NanoDrop 2000.

This record belongs to a study of regulatory T cells in long-lasting Graves disease (dated by TCRdb to 2020 to 2022). Context from the whole study: Patients with newly diagnosed Graves' disease had been on antithyroid drugs for under 3 months. Patients with persistent Graves' disease were compared with patients with newly diagnosed Graves' disease using TCR sequencing and RNA sequencing of peripheral blood. The study was registered as a clinical trial and conducted in China. A total of roughly 33 samples underwent TCR sequencing: some 13 from persistent and some 20 from newly diagnosed Graves' disease patients. General findings and caveats noted by the study authors: Sequencing and analysis were limited to the TCR beta chain. TRBV28, TRBJ1-2 and TRBJ2-5 were preferentially used in persistent disease, while TRBV20-1 and TRBJ2-1 were favored in newly diagnosed disease. The authors noted that the small sample size was a limitation that may lower accuracy. Patients with persistent disease shared more public clonotypes (under 3,000) than newly diagnosed patients did (around 930). Peripheral blood alone was examined, since thyroid tissue, which constituted the primary lesion, could not be accessed. Lower TCR Shannon entropy and fewer highly expanded clones were observed in persistent Graves' disease patients than in newly diagnosed patients, which suggested clonal expansion.

The library was obtained by multiplex PCR. The reads were generated on an Illumina HiSeq 4000. iRepertoire HTBI primers and Arm-PCR amplification of CDR3 regions were used to construct TCR beta libraries. Gel purification was performed on PCR products prior to sequencing. For the original study's pipeline: Gene usage analysis of CDR3 amino acid clonotypes used the approximately 62 TRBV and 12 to 15 TRBJ segments found across samples. COPE and FqMerger were used to merge filtered high-quality paired reads into contigs. Contigs were aligned with BLAST to IMGT TRBV, TRBD and TRBJ reference genes, and CDR3 was defined per IMGT. Any clonotype with a frequency above 0.1% was classified as a highly expanded clone. Repertoire diversity was measured by Shannon entropy, and V-J evenness by the Gini coefficient. Public clonotypes were defined as clonotypes shared by more than one individual. The public reads were reprocessed in TCRdb via fastp at Q25 and MiXCR, keeping in-frame beta chains. Here each entry gathers all rows of one CDR3 protein and keeps the most common genes and DNA. TCRdb's processing, not the authors', yielded these V and J calls. This sample has hundreds of thousands of distinct CDR3 sequences in its table, and 15% to 20% of those were observed once. The ten largest clones take up around a quarter of the sample.

From its cysteine to its phenylalanine, the CDR3 spans 16 amino acids. Solely the CDR3 DNA is kept, with 48 bases framed from the first base. Trimming takes 2 bases from V and 3 bases from J, and the germline ends sit 13 bases apart. The germline V gene yields MNHEY for CDR1 and SVGAGI for CDR2. These data are also associated with another study on T cells in Graves' hyperthyroidism and ophthalmopathy. As that second study puts it: A patient counted as having stable Graves' hyperthyroidism if no progression to ophthalmopathy occurred over 18 months of follow-up. Hyperthyroidism patients were aged 18 to 65 years and newly diagnosed, with disease duration of less than 2 months. Patients with uncontrolled infections, other autoimmune diseases, pregnancy or lactation were excluded. Clinical symptoms, serum thyroxine and TRAb, thyroid ultrasound, and orbital computed tomography formed the basis for the diagnoses. For the first round of RT-PCR on the TCR CDR3, the HTBI primer set was used together with the Qiagen OneStep RT-PCR kit. Most expanded thyroid clonotypes (frequency above 0.001) were also found in blood, which suggests that blood repertoires may mirror thyroid immune responses. A model built on a 13 V-J signature distinguished ophthalmopathy from stable hyperthyroidism, reaching roughly 88% sensitivity and 81% to 83% specificity in cross-validation and 80%/75% in testing. In validation, progression to ophthalmopathy was predicted by the model with 70.59% sensitivity and around 75% specificity, a median of around 6.5 months before onset. A discovery cohort of approximately 97 patients, 43 with Graves' ophthalmopathy and 57 with stable Graves' hyperthyroidism, was used to find distinguishing TCR V-J signatures. An independent validation cohort of fewer than 20 hyperthyroidism patients and 15 or so patients who later progressed to ophthalmopathy tested prospective prediction of ophthalmopathy. The 90 to 100 discovery patients were randomly divided into training and test sets at a 7:3 ratio. The study also compared thyroid tissue and blood T-cell repertoires from more than five Graves' hyperthyroidism patients. After sampling, hyperthyroidism patients received methimazole starting at 30 mg daily, and ophthalmopathy patients received high-dose intravenous methylprednisolone. Libraries were constructed in a second round of multiplex PCR, after which size selection and purification were performed. Libraries were sequenced paired-end with 100 bp reads on an Illumina HiSeq2000. SOAPnuke was used to process the raw data, removing reads that contained adapters or uncalled bases, had a mean Phred below 15, or lacked an exact match to the constant primer or identifier. High-quality paired reads were merged with COPE v1.2.5, and unique nucleotide sequences were defined as clonotypes. Clonotypes were aligned to IMGT TRBV, TRBD and TRBJ reference segments using MiTCR v1.1. The analysis was restricted to V-J combinations with a frequency above 0.0001, which together covered roughly 99% of the repertoires. A TCS score was defined as the ratio of F50 (clonal expansion) to E x V (chaos), with BLOSUM62-based TCRdist applied between CDR3 peptides within each V-J. Welch's t-statistics and random forest reduced some 510 V-J features to under 15, which were used in a naive Bayes classifier (R e1071). Sample size was not statistically predetermined, and blinding of investigators to group allocation was not performed. The paper describes TCR Vbeta CDR3 sequencing of 140 or so peripheral blood samples, made up of 43 ophthalmopathy patients, 70 to 75 hyperthyroidism patients and 17 progressor patients.

The TCR comes from a woman aged 40 to 65 with Graves disease. Donor details come from another sample of the same person, matched by shared clones. The source material was peripheral blood mononuclear cells (PBMCs), sampled at new diagnosis, from a patient treated with antithyroid drugs. This sequence uses TRBV6-5 and TRBJ1-4, with the D segment identity uncertain. The CDR3 is CASSYGQPAANEKLFF. The sequenced DNA: TGTGCCAGCAGTTACGGTCAACCCGCGGCTAATGAAAAACTGTTTTTT.